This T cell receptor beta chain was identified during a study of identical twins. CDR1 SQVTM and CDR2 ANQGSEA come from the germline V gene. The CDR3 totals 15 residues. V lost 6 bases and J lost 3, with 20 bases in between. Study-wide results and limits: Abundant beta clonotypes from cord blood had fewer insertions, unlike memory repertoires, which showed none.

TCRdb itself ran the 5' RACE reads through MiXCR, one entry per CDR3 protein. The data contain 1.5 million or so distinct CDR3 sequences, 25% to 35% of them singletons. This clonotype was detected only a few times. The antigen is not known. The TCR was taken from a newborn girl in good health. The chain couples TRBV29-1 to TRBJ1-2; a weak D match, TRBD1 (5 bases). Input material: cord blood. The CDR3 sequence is CSVEKEGRGYYGYTF. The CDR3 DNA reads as TGCAGCGTCGAAAAGGAGGGGCGGGGGTACTATGGCTACACCTTC.